The rows below give T cell receptor beta chains drawn from one sample of a study of patients and donors after allogeneic stem cell transplantation. From the RT-PCR reads, TCRdb called clonotypes with MiXCR, one entry per CDR3 protein. The table records about a million distinct CDR3 sequences, 18% of them present only once. Sequenced: blood, either unsorted or a sorted T cell fraction (not recorded which). Receptors were obtained from a human donor who was either an allogeneic HSCT recipient or a stem cell or donor lymphocyte infusion donor (not recorded which). It is not recorded whose cells these are; they may come from a transplant donor. Each CDR3 is given with its conserved first and last residue. The D gene is left open where the match is weak. The size of a clone is reported for some rows only, either as once, few or many, or as a class for expanded clones.

j_call,d_call,clone_size,v_call,cdr3_nt,cdr3_aa
TRBJ2-1,TRBD2,few,TRBV4-3,TGCGCCAGCAGCCAATGGACCGGGACTATAAACTACAATGAGCAGTTCTTC,CASSQWTGTINYNEQFF
TRBJ2-7,-,-,TRBV9,TGTGCCAGCAGCGTAGCATATGGGGGGTCCGAGCAGTACTTC,CASSVAYGGSEQYF
TRBJ1-1,TRBD1,-,TRBV6-1,TGTGCCAGCAGTCCCTCCGGGGGACAGACGAACACTGAAGCTTTCTTT,CASSPSGGQTNTEAFF
TRBJ1-1,-,few,TRBV2,TGTGCCAGCAGTGAACTTCGGGGCCCCACCACTGAAGCTTTCTTT,CASSELRGPTTEAFF
TRBJ1-5,-,-,TRBV6-2/TRBV6-3,TGTGCCAGCAGCGTCGGCGGGCCCCAGCATTTT,CASSVGGPQHF
TRBJ2-1,-,many,TRBV7-3,TGTGCCAGCAGCTCCGGACCCAACAATGAGCAGTTCTTC,CASSSGPNNEQFF
TRBJ2-7,TRBD1,many,TRBV24-1,TGTGCCACCAGCCGACAGGGTATGAACGAGCAGTACTTC,CATSRQGMNEQYF
TRBJ2-7,TRBD2,few,TRBV12-3/TRBV12-4,TGTGCCAGCAGTCAACGTAGCGGGGGGACCCACTACGAGCAGTACTTC,CASSQRSGGTHYEQYF
TRBJ2-7,TRBD2,-,TRBV7-9,TGTGCCAGCAGCTTTTCGGGAGGGAGTGAGCAGTACTTC,CASSFSGGSEQYF
TRBJ2-3,-,many,TRBV12-3/TRBV12-4,TGTGCCAGCACTCCGAACAGCCCCCGCACAGATACGCAGTATTTT,CASTPNSPRTDTQYF
TRBJ1-4,-,-,TRBV20-1,TGCAGTGCTGGCCTTGGGACTAATGAAAAACTGTTTTTT,CSAGLGTNEKLFF
TRBJ2-2,-,-,TRBV2,TGTGCCAGCAGTGAAGTGCGGACCCTGAACACCGGGGAGCTGTTTTTT,CASSEVRTLNTGELFF
TRBJ2-3,-,-,TRBV30,TGTGCCTGGGCCAACACAGATACGCAGTATTTT,CAWANTDTQYF
TRBJ1-1,-,-,TRBV29-1,TGCAGCGTTGAAGGGGCCTTGAACACTGAAGCTTTCTTT,CSVEGALNTEAFF
TRBJ2-5,-,-,TRBV9,TGTGCCAGCAGCCAAGGCGTTGGAGAGACCCAGTACTTC,CASSQGVGETQYF
TRBJ1-2,-,-,TRBV6-2/TRBV6-3,TGTGCCAGCAGTTATTTGCCTGCGCAGTGGAGGCGACGGCCAGGCTACACCTTC,CASSYLPAQWRRRPGYTF
TRBJ1-1,-,-,TRBV24-1,TGTGCCACCAGTGAAAGGACGGGCACTGAAGCTTTCTTT,CATSERTGTEAFF
TRBJ1-3,TRBD1,-,TRBV20-1,TGCAGTGCTAGAGACTCCGGGACAGCGGACGGTGCCATATATTTT,CSARDSGTADGAIYF
TRBJ2-1,TRBD1,-,TRBV6-5,TGTGCCAGCAGTTTAACGGGACAGGGAGGGAATGAGCAGTTCTTC,CASSLTGQGGNEQFF
TRBJ2-1,-,-,TRBV9,TGTGCCAGCAGCGTAGCCCTCAATGAGCAGTTCTTC,CASSVALNEQFF
TRBJ2-3,TRBD2,few,TRBV2,TGTGCCAGCAGGACGACTAGCGGGAGCACGGATACGCAGTATTTT,CASRTTSGSTDTQYF
TRBJ1-2,-,many,TRBV4-2,TGTGCCAGCAGCCAAGATTCAGCGTATGGCTACACCTTC,CASSQDSAYGYTF
TRBJ2-1,-,-,TRBV7-2,TGTGCCAGCAGCTTAGTGACGGGGCTTTTTCTCAATGAGCAGTTCTTC,CASSLVTGLFLNEQFF
TRBJ2-3,-,-,TRBV12-5,TGTGCTAGTGGTTTGGTTCTTGGTGGGAGCACAGATACGCAGTATTTT,CASGLVLGGSTDTQYF
TRBJ2-5,TRBD1,-,TRBV11-1,TGTGCCAGCAGCTTAGCGGGACAGGGGGCGCGGAAGACCCAGTACTTC,CASSLAGQGARKTQYF
TRBJ2-3,-,few,TRBV4-3,TGCGCCAGCAGCCAGGCGGGGCGCACAGATACGCAGTATTTT,CASSQAGRTDTQYF
TRBJ1-3,-,few,TRBV7-2,TGTGCCAGCAGCTTAGGGCCAGCTCTCTCTGGAAACACCATATATTTT,CASSLGPALSGNTIYF
TRBJ2-1,TRBD1,-,TRBV6-1,TGTGCCAGCAGCACCGGACAGGGGGCGTTGAAGTTCTTC,CASSTGQGALKFF
TRBJ2-7,TRBD2,-,TRBV7-8,TGTGCCAGCAGCTTAAGAGTATTGGGGAGGGACCTCTCCTACGAGCAGTACTTC,CASSLRVLGRDLSYEQYF
TRBJ2-3,TRBD2,few,TRBV4-2,TGTGCCAGCAGCCAAGCCGGACTAGCGGGGAGGAGCACAGATACGCAGTATTTT,CASSQAGLAGRSTDTQYF
TRBJ2-2,TRBD2,few,TRBV10-3,TGTGCCATCGGAGCGGGAGCGAACACCGGGGAGCTGTTTTTT,CAIGAGANTGELFF
TRBJ2-4,TRBD2,-,TRBV4-3,TGCGCCAGCAGCCAAGTCGCAGCGGGGGGAAACATTCAGTACTTC,CASSQVAAGGNIQYF